Below, one TCR beta chain is given with its context. Per the authors' pipeline: The authors estimated nucleated cell counts from reference gene primer amplification. Only in-frame clones appear in the TCRdb table, and some are missing; sequencing was by immunoSEQ multiplex PCR. That table furnishes V, J and clone size, whereas the DNA furnished D and trimming. Counted here are about 80,000 clones, roughly 80% occurring once; the ten biggest clones make up around 11%. Between the trimmed V and J ends, which lost 2 bases and 1 base, there was a span of 9 bases. Germline V gene sequence: CDR1 MNHEY, CDR2 SVGAGI. There are 14 residues in the CDR3. The data were obtained in a study of blood T cell repertoires in COVID-19. Background on the study: Some COVID-19 samples were acute and others convalescent; all came from the United States, Italy and Spain.

This chain uses TRBV6-5 with TRBJ2-7; unclear D gene. The sequence derives from a woman aged 35 to 49 with active or convalescent COVID-19. Specimen: peripheral blood. The CDR3 reads CASSYTTRSYEQYF. CDR3 DNA sequence: TGTGCCAGCAGTTACACGACCAGGTCCTACGAGCAGTACTTC.